This is a list of T cell receptor beta chains from one sample in a study of shared clonotypes between healthy human individuals. The repertoire was sequenced with immunoSEQ multiplex PCR; TCRdb's copy has only in-frame clones and lacks some. Among around 2.1 million clones listed, 85% to 95% were seen once. The sample taken for sequencing was naive CD8+ T cells from PBMCs. The receptors shown here come from a man younger than 35 in good health. Some clones in this sample may be carry-over from other donors' samples. CDR3s include the opening cysteine and the closing phenylalanine or tryptophan. The D gene is left open where the match is weak. Rows may omit the clone size; those that give it use once, few, many or a size class.

cdr3_aa cdr3_nt clone_size d_call j_call v_call
CASSTSGSGGANVLTF TGTGCCAGCAGTACTAGCGGGAGTGGTGGGGCCAACGTCCTGACTTTC . TRBD2 TRBJ2-6 TRBV2
CASSPAYEQYF TGTGCCAGCAGCCCGGCATACGAGCAGTACTTC . . TRBJ2-7 TRBV5-8
CASSAVNTEAFF TGTGCCAGCAGTGCAGTGAACACTGAAGCTTTCTTT . . TRBJ1-1 TRBV2
CASSPMVGDTQYF TGTGCCAGCAGCCCGATGGTCGGAGATACGCAGTATTTT once . TRBJ2-3 TRBV7-9
CASSFGGNTEAFF TGTGCCAGCAGCTTCGGGGGAAACACTGAAGCTTTCTTT few . TRBJ1-1 TRBV7-6
CASSPRDTLGGELFF TGTGCCAGCAGCCCTCGGGACACCCTTGGCGGGGAGCTGTTTTTT . . TRBJ2-2 TRBV11-3
CASSQTGQLNQPQHF TGTGCCAGCAGCCAAACCGGACAGCTTAATCAGCCCCAGCATTTT . . TRBJ1-5 TRBV4-2
CASSSKPNPQGAPGANVLTF TGCGCCAGCAGCTCCAAACCTAATCCCCAGGGGGCGCCTGGGGCCAACGTCCTGACTTTC . TRBD1 TRBJ2-6 TRBV5-1
CASKGRGLGEQFF TGCGCCAGCAAGGGCAGGGGGCTCGGTGAGCAGTTCTTC . TRBD1 TRBJ2-1 TRBV4-1
CATSRGQGMTDTQYF TGTGCCACCAGCAGAGGACAGGGGATGACAGATACGCAGTATTTT . TRBD1 TRBJ2-3 TRBV15
CASSEISGQETQYF TGTGCCAGCAGCGAGATCTCAGGCCAAGAGACCCAGTACTTC . . TRBJ2-5 TRBV6-5
CATRDAGAYNEQFF TGTGCCACCCGGGATGCGGGGGCCTACAATGAGCAGTTCTTC . TRBD2 TRBJ2-1 TRBV10-3
CSVLGNYEQYF TGCAGCGTTCTCGGAAACTACGAGCAGTACTTC . . TRBJ2-7 TRBV29-1
CASSPRQGSSYNEQFF TGTGCCAGCTCCCCGAGACAGGGAAGCTCCTACAATGAGCAGTTCTTC few TRBD1 TRBJ2-1 TRBV7-9
CASSGEPWGTDTQYF TGTGCCAGCAGCGGTGAACCTTGGGGGACAGATACGCAGTATTTT . . TRBJ2-3 TRBV7-8
CASSSWTGGLNTEAFF TGTGCCAGCAGCTCCTGGACAGGGGGCCTGAACACTGAAGCTTTCTTT . TRBD1 TRBJ1-1 TRBV7-9
CAISESLLRTRAYEQYF TGTGCCATCAGTGAGTCGCTCCTTAGGACTAGAGCCTACGAGCAGTACTTC . TRBD2 TRBJ2-7 TRBV10-3
CASSFVAGEWGQETQYF TGTGCCAGCAGCTTTGTGGCGGGAGAGTGGGGCCAAGAGACCCAGTACTTC . TRBD2 TRBJ2-5 TRBV5-4
CASSSTRRDKTPYEQYF TGCGCCAGCAGTTCGACCCGCCGGGACAAAACCCCCTACGAGCAGTACTTC . . TRBJ2-7 TRBV5-1
CASSRDLTYEQYF TGTGCCAGCAGCCGGGATCTAACCTACGAGCAGTACTTC . . TRBJ2-7 TRBV7-9
CASSLAWGGNTEAFF TGCGCCAGCAGCTTGGCTTGGGGAGGGAACACTGAAGCTTTCTTT . . TRBJ1-1 TRBV5-1
CALSGQRNTGELFF TGTGCCCTTTCTGGACAGAGGAACACCGGGGAGCTGTTTTTT . . TRBJ2-2 TRBV28
CASSVATDSAYEQYF TGTGCCAGCAGCGTAGCTACGGACTCGGCCTACGAGCAGTACTTC once . TRBJ2-7 TRBV9
CASSLDGTSGRISGELFF TGCGCCAGCAGCTTGGACGGGACTAGCGGGAGGATCTCCGGGGAGCTGTTTTTT . TRBD2 TRBJ2-2 TRBV5-1
CASSINSGRSPYEQYF TGTGCCAGCAGTATAAATAGCGGGAGGTCCCCCTACGAGCAGTACTTC once TRBD2 TRBJ2-7 TRBV27
CASSDRTGSYEQYF TGTGCCAGCAGCGACCGGACAGGGTCATACGAGCAGTACTTC . TRBD1 TRBJ2-7 TRBV7-9
CASSLDKTSGTPYNEQFF TGTGCCAGCAGCTTAGATAAGACTAGCGGGACCCCCTACAATGAGCAGTTCTTC . TRBD2 TRBJ2-1 TRBV7-9
CASSESTSGSRNEQFF TGCGCCAGCAGTGAGTCCACTAGCGGTAGTAGGAATGAGCAGTTCTTC once TRBD2 TRBJ2-1 TRBV10-2
CASSATGSSYEQYF TGTGCCAGCAGCGCGACAGGGAGCTCCTACGAGCAGTACTTC . TRBD1 TRBJ2-7 TRBV9
CASSLVLPGETQYF TGTGCCAGCAGCTTAGTCCTCCCTGGAGAGACCCAGTACTTC . . TRBJ2-5 TRBV7-9
CASSLRAGGHYGYTF TGTGCCAGCAGTTTAAGGGCAGGGGGACACTATGGCTACACCTTC . TRBD1 TRBJ1-2 TRBV27
CASQAPNTGELFF TGTGCCAGCCAAGCGCCTAATACCGGGGAGCTGTTTTTT . . TRBJ2-2 TRBV9
CASSLYQNTEAFF TGTGCCAGCAGCTTATACCAGAACACTGAAGCTTTCTTT few . TRBJ1-1 TRBV7-3
CATSRVAAYNEQFF TGTGCCACCAGCAGAGTGGCGGCGTACAATGAGCAGTTCTTC . . TRBJ2-1 TRBV15
CASSLSTGNSYEQYF TGTGCCAGCAGTTTATCGACAGGGAACTCCTACGAGCAGTACTTC . TRBD1 TRBJ2-7 TRBV27
CASSGNLFGRATEAFF TGTGCCAGCAGCGGGAATCTATTCGGCAGGGCCACTGAAGCTTTCTTT once . TRBJ1-1 TRBV9